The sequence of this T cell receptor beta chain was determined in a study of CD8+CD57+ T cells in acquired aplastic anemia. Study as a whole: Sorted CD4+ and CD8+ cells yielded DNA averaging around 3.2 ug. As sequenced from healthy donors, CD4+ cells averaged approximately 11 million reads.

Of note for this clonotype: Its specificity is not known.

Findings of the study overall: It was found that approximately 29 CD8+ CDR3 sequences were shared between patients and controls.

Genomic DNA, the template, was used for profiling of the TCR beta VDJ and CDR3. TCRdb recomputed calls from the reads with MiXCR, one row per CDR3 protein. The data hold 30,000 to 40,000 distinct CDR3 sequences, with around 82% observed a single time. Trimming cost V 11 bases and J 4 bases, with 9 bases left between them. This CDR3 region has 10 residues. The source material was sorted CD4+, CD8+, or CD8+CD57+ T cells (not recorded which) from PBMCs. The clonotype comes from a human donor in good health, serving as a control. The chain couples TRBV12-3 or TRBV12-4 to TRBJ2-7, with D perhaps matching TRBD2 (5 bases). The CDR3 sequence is CALGSYEQYF. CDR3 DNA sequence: TGTGCCCTAGGGAGTTACGAGCAGTACTTC.